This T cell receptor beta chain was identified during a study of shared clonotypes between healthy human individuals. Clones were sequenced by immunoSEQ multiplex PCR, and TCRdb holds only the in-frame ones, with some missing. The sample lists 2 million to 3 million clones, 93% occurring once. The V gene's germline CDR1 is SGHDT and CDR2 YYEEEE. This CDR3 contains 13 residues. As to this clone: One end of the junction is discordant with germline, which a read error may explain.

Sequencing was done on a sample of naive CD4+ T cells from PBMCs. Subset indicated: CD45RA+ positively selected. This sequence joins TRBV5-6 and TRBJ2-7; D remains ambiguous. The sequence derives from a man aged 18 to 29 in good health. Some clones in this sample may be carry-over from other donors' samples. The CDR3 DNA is TGTGCCAGCAGCTTAAGGAGTCGAGACTCGGAAATCTTC. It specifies CASSLRSRDSEIF.